This entry is about one T cell receptor beta chain. Its antigen is as yet unknown. Other nucleotide sequences from this sample produce the same CDR3. This sample is drawn from a study of shared clonotypes between healthy human individuals. Some clones are missing from TCRdb's copy, which holds only in-frame ones; the method was immunoSEQ multiplex PCR. Of roughly 1,100,000 clones listed, more than 60% were seen once; the top ten hold over 1.3%. The CDR3 has 13 amino acids. V was trimmed by 5 bases and J by 0 bases, leaving 9 bases between them. Germline values: CDR1 SGHRS, CDR2 YFSETQ. Study-level points and caveats: Estimated richness values were generally larger in naive subsets than in memory subsets. Sampling involved blood alone; tissue repertoires likely differ.

The chain recombines TRBV5-1 with TRBJ2-7; D not certain. The receptor was isolated from a young man in good health. The sequenced material came from memory CD4+ T cells sorted from blood. Specified subset: CD45RA-negative fraction. CDR3 bases: TGCGCCAGCAGTCCTAGACCCTCCTACGAGCAGTACTTC. This gives the protein CASSPRPSYEQYF.